The 18 T cell receptor beta chains below come from one sample, sequenced in a study of cytomegalovirus exposure and HLA in healthy donors. PCR used 60 Vbeta primers and 13 Jbeta primers. TCRdb's table, derived via immunoSEQ multiplex PCR, lists solely in-frame clones and lacks some. Altogether approximately 170,000 clones are present, roughly 80% being singletons, with the ten largest covering less than 3%. Sequenced: PBMCs. Source of these receptors: a male donor in good health and CMV-seronegative.

V usage is TRBV5-4 and J usage is TRBJ2-7; 11 positions agree with TRBD1. CDR1 is SGHNT, CDR2 YYREEE, per germline (reference sequence). V gave up 3 bases and J gave up 0 bases; unmatched junction bases: 2. The CDR3 contains 15 residues. The CDR3 is CASSYGTGGSYEQYF. CDR3 DNA sequence: TGTGCCAGCAGCTACGGGACAGGGGGCTCCTACGAGCAGTACTTC.

The chain has TRBV7-2 and TRBJ2-1, with 10 bases identical to TRBD2. V was pared by 3 bases and J by 4 bases, with 6 bases of the junction left unmatched. Germline assignment: CDR1 SGHTA and CDR2 FQGNSA. The CDR3 has 16 amino acids. CDR3: CASSLSGGAWYNEQFF. The CDR3 DNA sequence: TGTGCCAGCAGCTTGAGCGGGGGGGCATGGTACAATGAGCAGTTCTTC.

This chain joins TRBV29-1 and TRBJ2-1; 10 bases are a match to TRBD1. After removal of 5 bases from V and 7 bases from J, the junction contained 8 bases not matched to a gene. Germline V CDR1 and CDR2: SQVTM, ANQGSEA. This CDR3 region has 14 residues. The CDR3 reads CSVPRGTGVNEQFF. CDR3 sequence (DNA): TGCAGCGTTCCTAGGGGGACAGGGGTGAATGAGCAGTTCTTC.

The chain joins TRBV7-3 to TRBJ2-3, with 8 bases fitting TRBD1. The CDR3 sequence is 14 residues long. J was trimmed by 3 bases and V by 5 bases; bases with no gene match: 4. Per germline, CDR1 SGHTA and CDR2 FQGTGA. CDR3 sequence: CASSLGQGTDTQYF. In DNA form, the CDR3 reads TGTGCCAGCAGCCTAGGACAGGGTACAGATACGCAGTATTTT.

Note on this clone: The same CDR3 arises from other DNA sequences in this sample as well. The chain is built from TRBV2 and TRBJ2-2; 8 nucleotides align to TRBD2. Germline trimming cut 4 bases from V and 0 bases from J; bases unmatched to any gene: 1. The CDR3 sequence is 15 residues long. Germline V gene lookup returns CDR1 SNHLY and CDR2 FYNNEI. CDR3 bases: TGTGCCAGCAGTGGACTAGCGACGAACACCGGGGAGCTGTTTTTT. This gives the protein CASSGLATNTGELFF.

The chain links TRBV15 to TRBJ2-1; no reliable D call. V gave up 0 bases and J gave up 15 bases, with 12 bases separating them. Per the germline V gene, CDR1 is LNHNV and CDR2 is YYDKDF (reference sequence). The CDR3 totals 12 residues. The CDR3 region is CATSRDPVAVFF. CDR3 DNA sequence: TGTGCCACCAGCAGAGATCCGGTAGCCGTGTTCTTC.

This clone was seen only a few times. The chain uses TRBV11-2 and TRBJ2-2; a possible D gene is TRBD2 (7 bases). Germline V CDR1 and CDR2: SGHAT, FQNNGV. This CDR3 is built from 16 residues. V shed 6 bases and J shed 0 bases, with 14 bases lying between them. DNA for the CDR3: TGTGCCAGCAGTAGGGGGGGCGGATCGAACACCGGGGAGCTGTTTTTT. Protein product: CASSRGGGSNTGELFF.

This rearrangement joins TRBV27 to TRBJ2-7; TRBD2 might be the D (5 bases). The CDR3 loop spans 16 amino acids. Per germline, CDR1 MNHEY and CDR2 SMNVEV (reference sequence). Trimming cost V 5 bases and J 4 bases, with 21 bases left between them. The CDR3 region has the DNA TGTGCCAGCAGTCGTTATCGAGGACTCCGCCTATACGAGCAGTACTTC. It encodes CASSRYRGLRLYEQYF.

The rearrangement links TRBV5-1 to TRBJ1-2; possibly TRBD1 for D (5 bases). The CDR3 covers 15 residues. V was trimmed by 0 bases and J by 6 bases, leaving 15 bases between them. Germline CDR1 is SGHRS and CDR2 is YFSETQ. CDR3 coding DNA: TGCGCCAGCAGCTTGGCTCCGGGGGTGAGAAATGGCTACACCTTC. Translated, it gives CASSLAPGVRNGYTF.

V and J are TRBV6-4 and TRBJ1-5, with D maybe TRBD1 (5 bases). V lost 3 bases and J lost 9, with 21 bases in between. The CDR3 spans 16 residues. The germline gives CDR1 MRHNA, CDR2 SNTAGT. The CDR3 region has the DNA TGTGCCAGCAGTGATCCCGACAGAGACGTCCCTTGGCCCCAGCATTTT. It codes for CASSDPDRDVPWPQHF.

This CDR3 is CASNPNGRTSGRALTDTQYF. CDR3 DNA sequence: TGTGCCAGCAACCCAAACGGGCGAACTAGCGGGAGGGCCCTGACAGATACGCAGTATTTT. V gene TRBV6-4 combines with J gene TRBJ2-3; 13 positions agree with TRBD2. With 7 bases clipped from V and 3 bases from J, the junction kept 19 bases outside the gene matches. CDR3 length: 20 amino acids. From germline, CDR1 is MRHNA and CDR2 SNTAGT.

The chain links TRBV28 to TRBJ2-7; 7 bases are a match to TRBD2. CDR3 length equals 14 residues. Trimming at V came to 4 bases and at J to 5 bases, leaving 8 bases not matched to a gene. Germline assignment: CDR1 MDHEN and CDR2 SYDVKM. The CDR3 DNA sequence: TGTGCCAGCAGTTCCGGGGGACTAATCCACGAGCAGTACTTC. This gives the protein CASSSGGLIHEQYF.

This clone was picked up a small number of times. V usage is TRBV5-4 and J usage is TRBJ1-4; D might be TRBD1 (6 bases). Germline V gene lookup returns CDR1 SGHNT and CDR2 YYREEE (reference sequence). This CDR3 has 14 amino acids. V was clipped by 0 bases and J by 8 bases, with 11 bases between them. The CDR3 DNA reads TGTGCCAGCAGCTTGGGTTCGAGGGGGGAAAAACTGTTTTTT. Residues: CASSLGSRGEKLFF.

The count of this clone is one. The rearrangement joins TRBV28 to TRBJ1-1; TRBD1 aligns across 8 bases. Germline CDR1 is MDHEN and CDR2 is SYDVKM. J was trimmed by 4 bases and V by 3 bases; bases with no gene match: 4. CDR3 length: 14 amino acids. The CDR3 sequence is CASSFQGAGTEAFF. The DNA for the CDR3 is TGTGCCAGCAGTTTCCAGGGGGCCGGCACTGAAGCTTTCTTT.

The rearrangement links TRBV28 to TRBJ2-6; D is undetermined. The CDR3 is made up of 14 amino acids. V lost 7 bases to trimming and J lost 1 base, with 8 bases between them. Germline CDR1 and CDR2: MDHEN and SYDVKM. CDR3 protein: CASTSPSGANVLTF. The CDR3 region has the DNA TGTGCCAGCACCTCCCCTTCTGGGGCCAACGTCCTGACTTTC.

V gene TRBV5-4 combines with J gene TRBJ2-5, with 9 positions matching TRBD2. The CDR3 is made up of 15 amino acids. Germline assignment: CDR1 SGHNT and CDR2 YYREEE (reference sequence). The trim removed 2 bases at V and 5 bases at J, leaving 7 bases unmatched. The CDR3 region is CASSLQGAGGETQYF. The CDR3 nucleotides are TGTGCCAGCAGCTTACAGGGAGCGGGAGGCGAGACCCAGTACTTC.

This clone was recorded at least ten times. The sample holds other DNA sequences that translate to the same CDR3. The chain is built from TRBV15 and TRBJ2-7, with a possible D match to TRBD1 (6 bases). This CDR3 spans 12 amino acids. The germline V and J ends were trimmed by 8 bases and 2 bases, with 10 bases remaining between them. CDR1 LNHNV and CDR2 YYDKDF come from the germline V gene (reference sequence). The DNA of the CDR3 is TGTGCCACCTCGGGACAAACCTACGAGCAGTACTTC. Translating it yields CATSGQTYEQYF.

This clone was detected only once. This chain connects TRBV9 to TRBJ2-3; 9 bases match TRBD2. Germline lookup yields CDR1 SGDLS and CDR2 YYNGEE. Trimming at V came to 3 bases and at J to 2 bases, leaving 7 bases not matched to a gene. This CDR3 is built from 16 residues. CDR3 bases: TGTGCCAGCAGCGGGCGGGGGGGAGGGGACACAGATACGCAGTATTTT. It translates to CASSGRGGGDTDTQYF.